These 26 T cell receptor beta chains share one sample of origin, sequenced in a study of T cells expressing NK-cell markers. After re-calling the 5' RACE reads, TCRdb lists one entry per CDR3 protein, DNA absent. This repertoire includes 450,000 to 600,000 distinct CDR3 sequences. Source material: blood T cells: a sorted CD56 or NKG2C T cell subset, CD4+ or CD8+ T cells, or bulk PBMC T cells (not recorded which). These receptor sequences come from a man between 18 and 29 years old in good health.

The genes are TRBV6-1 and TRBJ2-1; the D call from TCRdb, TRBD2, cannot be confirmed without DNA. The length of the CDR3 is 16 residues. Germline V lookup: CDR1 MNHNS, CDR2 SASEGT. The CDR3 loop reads CASNKGLAGMYNEQFF.

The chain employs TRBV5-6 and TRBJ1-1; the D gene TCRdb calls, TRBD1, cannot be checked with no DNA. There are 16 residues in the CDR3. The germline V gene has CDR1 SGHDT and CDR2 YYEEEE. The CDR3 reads CASSPKTGEGNTEAFF.

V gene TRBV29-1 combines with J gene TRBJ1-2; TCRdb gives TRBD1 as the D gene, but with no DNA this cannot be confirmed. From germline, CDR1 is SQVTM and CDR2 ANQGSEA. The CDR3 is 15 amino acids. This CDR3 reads CSAAGGLQGNYGYTF.

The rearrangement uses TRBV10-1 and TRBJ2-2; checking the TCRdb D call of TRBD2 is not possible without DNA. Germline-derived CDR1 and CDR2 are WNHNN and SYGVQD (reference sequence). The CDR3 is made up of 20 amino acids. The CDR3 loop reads CASSESVAGAILGSTGELFF.

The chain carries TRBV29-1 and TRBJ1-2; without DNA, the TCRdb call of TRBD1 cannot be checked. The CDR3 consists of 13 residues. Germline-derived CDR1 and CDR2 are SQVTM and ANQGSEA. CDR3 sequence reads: CSVVPGENYGYTF.

The CDR3 loop reads CASTPLGREYTDTQYF. The gene calls are TRBV19 and TRBJ2-3; the TRBD1 assignment by TCRdb is unverifiable without DNA. Germline V lookup: CDR1 LNHDA, CDR2 SQIVND (reference sequence). This CDR3 contains 16 residues.

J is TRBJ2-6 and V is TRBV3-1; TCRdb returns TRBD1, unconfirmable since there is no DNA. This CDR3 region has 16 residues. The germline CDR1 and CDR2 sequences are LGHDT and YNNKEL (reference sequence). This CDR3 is CASSQVSLSGANVLTF. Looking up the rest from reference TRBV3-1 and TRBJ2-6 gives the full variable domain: DTAVSQTPKYLVTQMGNDKSIKCEQNLGHDTMYWYKQDSKKFLKIMFSYNNKELIINETVPNRFSPKSPDKAHLNLHINSLELGDSAVYFCASSQVSLSGANVLTFGAGSRLTVL.

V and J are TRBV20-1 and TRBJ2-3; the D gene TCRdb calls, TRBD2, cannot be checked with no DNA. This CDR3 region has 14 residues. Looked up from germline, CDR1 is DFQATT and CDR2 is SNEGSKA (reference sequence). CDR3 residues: CSARVQLGGDTQYF.

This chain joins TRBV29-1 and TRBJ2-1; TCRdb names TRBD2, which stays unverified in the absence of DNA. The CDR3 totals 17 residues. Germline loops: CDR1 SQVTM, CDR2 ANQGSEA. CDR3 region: CSVRLADNYFSYNEQFF.

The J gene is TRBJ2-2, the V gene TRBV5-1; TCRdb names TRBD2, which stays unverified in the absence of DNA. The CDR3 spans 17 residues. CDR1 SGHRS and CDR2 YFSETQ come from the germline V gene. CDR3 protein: CASSSRIQGPNTGELFF. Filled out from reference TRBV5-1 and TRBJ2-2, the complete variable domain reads KAGVTQTPRYLIKTRGQQVTLSCSPISGHRSVSWYQQTPGQGLQFLFEYFSETQRNKGNFPGRFSGRQFSNSRSEMNVSTLELGDSALYLCASSSRIQGPNTGELFFGEGSRLTVL.

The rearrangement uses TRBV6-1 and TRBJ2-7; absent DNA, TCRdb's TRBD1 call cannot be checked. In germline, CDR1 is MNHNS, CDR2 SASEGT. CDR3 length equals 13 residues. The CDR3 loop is CASRLRDMDEQYF.

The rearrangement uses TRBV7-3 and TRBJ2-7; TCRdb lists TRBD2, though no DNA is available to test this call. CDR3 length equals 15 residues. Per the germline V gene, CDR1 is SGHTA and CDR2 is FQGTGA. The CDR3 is CASSPGTSGRREQYF.

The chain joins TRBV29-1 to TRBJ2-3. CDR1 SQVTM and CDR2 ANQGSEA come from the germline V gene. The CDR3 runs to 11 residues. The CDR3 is CSESTQNTQYF.

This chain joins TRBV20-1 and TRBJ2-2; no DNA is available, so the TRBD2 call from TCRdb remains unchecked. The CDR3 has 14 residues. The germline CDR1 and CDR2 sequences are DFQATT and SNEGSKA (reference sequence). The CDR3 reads CSAGLAGEAGELFF.

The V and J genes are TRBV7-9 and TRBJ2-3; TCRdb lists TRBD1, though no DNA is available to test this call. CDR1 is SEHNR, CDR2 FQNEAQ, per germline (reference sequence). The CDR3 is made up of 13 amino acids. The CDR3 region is CASSPWADGTQYF.

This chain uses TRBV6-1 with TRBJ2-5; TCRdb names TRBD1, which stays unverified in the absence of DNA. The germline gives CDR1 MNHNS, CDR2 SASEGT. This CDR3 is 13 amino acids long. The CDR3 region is CASRTGEEETQYF.

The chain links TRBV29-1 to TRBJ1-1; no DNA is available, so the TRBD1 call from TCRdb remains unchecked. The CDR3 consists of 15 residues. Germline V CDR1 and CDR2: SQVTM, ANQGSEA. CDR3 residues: CSYNDRAPWDTEAFF.

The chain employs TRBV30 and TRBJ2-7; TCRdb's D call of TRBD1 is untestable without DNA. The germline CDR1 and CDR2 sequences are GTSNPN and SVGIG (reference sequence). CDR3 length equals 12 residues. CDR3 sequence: CAWSLLFYEQYF.

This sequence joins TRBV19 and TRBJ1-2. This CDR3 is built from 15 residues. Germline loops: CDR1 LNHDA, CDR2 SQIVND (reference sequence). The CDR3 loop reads CASSTASWASYGYTF.

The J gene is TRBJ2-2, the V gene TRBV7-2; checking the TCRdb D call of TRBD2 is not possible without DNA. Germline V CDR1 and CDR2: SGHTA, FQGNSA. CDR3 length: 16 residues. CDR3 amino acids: CASSLTSGSNTGELFF. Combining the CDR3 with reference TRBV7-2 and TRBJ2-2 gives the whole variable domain GAGVSQSPSNKVTEKGKDVELRCDPISGHTALYWYRQSLGQGLEFLIYFQGNSAPDKSGLPSDRFSAERTGGSVSTLTIQRTQQEDSAVYLCASSLTSGSNTGELFFGEGSRLTVL.

The CDR3 region is CASRDQGAHEQYF. The V call is TRBV7-9, the J call TRBJ2-7. From germline, CDR1 is SEHNR and CDR2 FQNEAQ (reference sequence). The CDR3 length is 13 residues.

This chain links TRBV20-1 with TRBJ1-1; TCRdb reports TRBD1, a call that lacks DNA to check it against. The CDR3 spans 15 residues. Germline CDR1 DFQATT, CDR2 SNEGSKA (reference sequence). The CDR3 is CSARDITGGDTEAFF.

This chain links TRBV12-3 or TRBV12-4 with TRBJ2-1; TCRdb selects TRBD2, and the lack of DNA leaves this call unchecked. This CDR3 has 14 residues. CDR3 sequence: CASSRTSEYNEQFF.

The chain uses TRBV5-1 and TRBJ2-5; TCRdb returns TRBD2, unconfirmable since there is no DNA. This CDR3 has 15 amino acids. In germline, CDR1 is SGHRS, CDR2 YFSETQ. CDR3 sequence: CASLIGLADQETQYF.

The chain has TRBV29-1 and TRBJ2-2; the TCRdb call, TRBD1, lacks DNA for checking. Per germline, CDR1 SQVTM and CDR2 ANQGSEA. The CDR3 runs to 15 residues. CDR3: CSVTGPQMGTGELFF.

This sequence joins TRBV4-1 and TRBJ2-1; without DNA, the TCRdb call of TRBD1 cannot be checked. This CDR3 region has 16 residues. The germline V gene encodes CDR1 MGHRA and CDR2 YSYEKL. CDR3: CASSQWGTGGYNEQFF.